The present entry profiles one TCR beta chain with its context. This entry is derived from a study of blood T cell repertoires in COVID-19. Study in general: Material from acute and convalescent COVID-19 was sourced from the United States, Italy and Spain. Nucleic acid was either cDNA or gDNA, and it came from T cells, B-cell-depleted T cells, or PBMCs.

Germline CDR1 reads SGHAT; CDR2 reads FQDESV (reference sequence). This CDR3 has 14 amino acids. The V end was cut by 5 bases, the J end by 1 base, with 11 bases between. Authors' analysis steps: Estimates of nucleated cell counts were drawn from the amplification of reference gene primers. Profiled with immunoSEQ multiplex PCR; TCRdb holds only in-frame clones, not every one. For V, J and clone size, that table is used; D and trimming come from the DNA. The sample has about 230,000 clones, 84% seen once. The gene calls are TRBV11-1 and TRBJ1-1; tentatively, D is TRBD1 (6 bases). Sequences were obtained from peripheral blood. The receptor's source is an elderly woman with active or convalescent COVID-19. CDR3 nucleotides: TGTGCCAGCAGCCCGGACAGAGCGAACACTGAAGCTTTCTTT. It codes for CASSPDRANTEAFF. Looking up the rest from reference TRBV11-1 and TRBJ1-1 gives the full variable domain: EAEVAQSPRYKITEKSQAVAFWCDPISGHATLYWYRQILGQGPELLVQFQDESVVDDSQLPKDRFSAERLKGVDSTLKIQPAELGDSAMYLCASSPDRANTEAFFGQGTRLTVV.